The rows below give T cell receptor beta chains drawn from one sample of a study of shared clonotypes between healthy human individuals. Libraries were prepared by immunoSEQ multiplex PCR; TCRdb keeps only in-frame clonotypes and omits some of them. Of more than 600,000 clones listed, about 90% were seen once; the top ten hold 24%. The sample taken for sequencing was naive CD8+ T cells sorted from blood. These receptors were taken from a young man in good health. Each CDR3 is given with its conserved first and last residue. The order of the fields is V gene, D gene, J gene, CDR3 protein. D genes are given only for firm matches.

>TRBV19|-|TRBJ1-2
CASSISFREDYGYTF
>TRBV4-3|-|TRBJ2-1
CASSQDLGRNEQFF
>TRBV7-8|TRBD2|TRBJ2-7
CASSPGLAIGRGDYEQYF
>TRBV9|-|TRBJ2-1
CASSPRTYNEQFF
>TRBV28|TRBD1|TRBJ2-7
CASSLGQESSYEQYF
>TRBV13|-|TRBJ2-6
CASSTFGSGANVLTF
>TRBV9|-|TRBJ2-6
CASSVGSGLGANVLTF
>TRBV28|TRBD2|TRBJ2-3
CASREAGATDTQYF
>TRBV27|TRBD1|TRBJ2-5
CASSSTEDRDQETQYF
>TRBV19|-|TRBJ1-5
CASRPGAHSNQPQHF
>TRBV30|-|TRBJ2-3
CAWFADTQYF
>TRBV7-9|TRBD2|TRBJ2-2
CASSSGLAGIRELFF
>TRBV21-1|-|TRBJ1-2
CAILWLTGNYGYTF
>TRBV28|-|TRBJ1-1
CASSLAANTEAFF
>TRBV7-8|TRBD2|TRBJ2-7
CASSTRTSGSSYEQYF
>TRBV19|TRBD2|TRBJ2-7
CASSPSGSSPYEQYF
>TRBV7-2|-|TRBJ2-4
CASSFLRQGSDIQYF
>TRBV5-1|TRBD1|TRBJ2-5
CASSTNTGTGSAVTQYF
>TRBV18|-|TRBJ2-3
CASSATQNYTDTQYF
>TRBV7-9|TRBD2|TRBJ2-3
CASSLVISGSNTDTQYF
>TRBV19|TRBD1|TRBJ1-5
CATALDRGFKNQPQHF
>TRBV4-1|-|TRBJ2-7
CASSQVLSGTYEQYF
>TRBV10-3|-|TRBJ1-2
CAIRAGTADGYTF
>TRBV28|-|TRBJ2-3
CASSVVEGDTQYF
>TRBV7-9|-|TRBJ1-2
CASSPLGGAGYGYTF
>TRBV29-1|-|TRBJ1-2
CSVEGPRDRGYTF
>TRBV7-9|-|TRBJ2-7
CASSSAEWGENSEYEQYF
>TRBV5-6|TRBD2|TRBJ2-3
CASSLGLGTTLFDTQYF
>TRBV2|-|TRBJ2-7
CASRRAGGNEQYF
>TRBV5-1|-|TRBJ1-1
CASTWTADVLNTEAFF
>TRBV6-1|TRBD1|TRBJ1-1
CASTLPGGGGEAFF
>TRBV9|-|TRBJ1-5
CASSVAGVSNQPQHF
>TRBV7-9|-|TRBJ2-1
CASSLVAGAATHYNEQFF
>TRBV7-9|TRBD2|TRBJ2-7
CASSFSGRYSYEQYF
>TRBV9|-|TRBJ2-3
CASSEDRGLDTQYF
>TRBV27|-|TRBJ1-2
CASSGQQNRYGYTF
>TRBV5-6|-|TRBJ2-3
CASSLLDGGTDTQYF
>TRBV11-2|-|TRBJ2-1
CASSSGRELRHEQFF
>TRBV29-1|TRBD2|TRBJ2-5
CSVAGSGGPGTQYF
>TRBV30|TRBD1|TRBJ2-7
CAWSVGTDYEQYF
>TRBV7-6|-|TRBJ2-5
CASSPKNGFRETQYF
>TRBV7-8|TRBD1|TRBJ1-3
CASSKPNRGGGNTIYF
>TRBV5-1|TRBD1|TRBJ2-7
CASSLFGQASSYEQYF
>TRBV5-8|-|TRBJ1-2
CASSLLRPIPHGYTF
>TRBV19|-|TRBJ1-5
CASSPERGLSGQPQHF
>TRBV12-5|TRBD1|TRBJ1-2
CASGLGGGTGVFGYTF
>TRBV11-2|TRBD1|TRBJ2-5
CASSLVFPDRGETQYF
>TRBV28|TRBD2|TRBJ2-5
CASSFGTSGKETQYF
>TRBV7-7|TRBD2|TRBJ2-1
CASSLDLGLAGHNEQFF
>TRBV5-5|-|TRBJ2-1
CASSPWAEGYNEQFF
>TRBV27|-|TRBJ2-7
CASGRPLYEQYF
>TRBV5-1|-|TRBJ1-2
CASSLERTVYGYTF
>TRBV2|TRBD2|TRBJ2-3
CATELAGGPTDTQYF